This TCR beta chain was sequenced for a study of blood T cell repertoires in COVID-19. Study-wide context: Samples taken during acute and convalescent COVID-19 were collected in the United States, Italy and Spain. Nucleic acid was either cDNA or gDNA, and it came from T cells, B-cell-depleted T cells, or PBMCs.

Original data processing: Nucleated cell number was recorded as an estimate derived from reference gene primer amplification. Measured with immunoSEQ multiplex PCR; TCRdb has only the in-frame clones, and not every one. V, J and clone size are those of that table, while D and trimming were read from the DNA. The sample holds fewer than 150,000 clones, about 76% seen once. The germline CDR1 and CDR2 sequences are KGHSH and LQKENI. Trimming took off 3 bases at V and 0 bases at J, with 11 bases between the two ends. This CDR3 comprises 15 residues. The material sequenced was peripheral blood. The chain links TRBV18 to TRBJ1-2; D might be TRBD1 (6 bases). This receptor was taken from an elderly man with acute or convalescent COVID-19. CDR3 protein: CASSPGTTANYGYTF. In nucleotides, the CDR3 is TGTGCCAGCTCACCGGGGACAACTGCTAACTATGGCTACACCTTC.